Below are 5 T cell receptor beta chains sequenced from a single sample in a study of blood T cells in healthy people across ages. Next came a second PCR, run for roughly 6 to 11 cycles, which used a sample-barcoded 5' primer along with a J-beta primer mix. TCRdb passed the 5' RACE reads through MiXCR, listing each CDR3 protein once. The sample has hundreds of thousands of distinct CDR3 sequences, under 35% seen once. The sequenced material came from blood. The receptor set was obtained from an elderly woman in good health.

In its sample, this clonotype was seen many times. This chain joins TRBV20-1 and TRBJ2-1; 8 nucleotides match TRBD2. V trimming: 3 bases; J trimming: 6 bases; junction bases outside the gene matches: 10. The CDR3 covers 15 residues. The germline gives CDR1 DFQATT, CDR2 SNEGSKA (reference sequence). CDR3 sequence: CSASGGALLSNEQFF. For the CDR3, the DNA is TGCAGTGCTAGCGGGGGGGCCTTATTGAGCAATGAGCAGTTCTTC.

This clonotype appeared many times. The chain recombines TRBV12-3 or TRBV12-4 with TRBJ2-1, with no clear D. Trimming removed 6 bases at V and 1 base at J, with 10 bases between. The CDR3 has 14 amino acids. The CDR3 is CASRFGRSYNEQFF. As DNA, the CDR3 is TGTGCCAGCAGGTTTGGACGGTCCTACAATGAGCAGTTCTTC.

This rearrangement joins TRBV11-2 to TRBJ2-4; D might be TRBD1 or TRBD2, each matching 5 bases. The V and J ends lost 5 bases and 0 bases respectively, with 17 bases between them. CDR1 and CDR2 from the germline V gene are SGHAT and FQNNGV. This CDR3 region has 17 residues. The CDR3 sequence is CASSAIAGSLAKNIQYF. CDR3 sequence (DNA): TGTGCCAGCAGCGCTATAGCAGGGAGTCTAGCCAAAAACATTCAGTACTTC.

The rearrangement joins TRBV5-5 to TRBJ1-1, with D unresolved. The CDR3 extends over 16 amino acids. The V end was cut by 4 bases, the J end by 3 bases, with 19 bases between. Per germline, CDR1 SGHKS and CDR2 YYEKEE (reference sequence). For the CDR3, the DNA is TGTGCCAGCAGCCCAAGGGCAGGCCTCGAGGACACTGAAGCTTTCTTT. Translated: CASSPRAGLEDTEAFF.

About this clonotype itself: Possible read error: a much larger clone is one base away. The rearrangement links TRBV5-1 to TRBJ2-5; TRBD2 matches at 9 bases. The CDR3 has 18 amino acids. Germline assignment: CDR1 SGHRS and CDR2 YFSETQ. V dropped 0 bases and J dropped 11; count of bases not matched to a gene: 20. The CDR3 bases are TGCGCCAGCAGCTTGGTCCGCGGGGGGGCCCTCCCCCACAATGAGCAGTACTTC. Its translation: CASSLVRGGALPHNEQYF.